A selection of T cell receptor beta chains follows, all from one sample in a study of cytomegalovirus exposure and HLA in healthy donors. Only in-frame clones appear in the TCRdb table, and some are missing; sequencing was by immunoSEQ multiplex PCR. Seen here are 120,000 or so clones, more than 60% observed once, and the top ten hold more than 3%. What was sequenced was PBMCs. The receptors here all came from a man aged 25 to 40 in good health and CMV-seronegative. Both conserved end residues are part of each CDR3. The order of the fields is J gene, V gene, clone size, D gene, CDR3 protein, CDR3 DNA. D genes are given only for firm matches. Clone size, where shown, is once, few, many, or a class for clones that have expanded.

TRBJ2-2,TRBV5-1,-,-,CASRFSTPWGGRNTGELFF,TGCGCCAGCAGGTTTTCTACCCCCTGGGGGGGCCGGAACACCGGGGAGCTGTTTTTT
TRBJ1-3,TRBV27,-,-,CASSYTQGSGNTIYF,TGTGCCAGCAGTTACACCCAGGGCTCTGGAAACACCATATATTTT
TRBJ2-3,TRBV9,-,-,CASSEYISGGPPDTQYF,TGTGCCAGCAGCGAGTACATAAGCGGTGGCCCCCCAGATACGCAGTATTTT
TRBJ2-1,TRBV15,-,TRBD2,CATSREKRTSGRAKAEEQFF,TGTGCCACCAGCAGAGAGAAACGAACTAGCGGGAGGGCCAAGGCTGAAGAGCAGTTCTTC
TRBJ2-1,TRBV10-1,-,-,CASSSRQSSYNEQFF,TGCGCCAGCAGTTCTAGACAGAGCTCCTACAATGAGCAGTTCTTC
TRBJ1-2,TRBV28,-,-,CASSLTGGYGYTF,TGTGCCAGCAGTTTGACCGGGGGATATGGCTACACCTTC
TRBJ2-3,TRBV6-4,-,TRBD2,CASSARTSGSPDTQYF,TGTGCCAGCAGTGCCCGGACTAGCGGGAGTCCGGATACGCAGTATTTT
TRBJ2-4,TRBV19,-,TRBD1,CASRSDRGAKNIQYF,TGTGCCAGTAGGTCAGACAGGGGGGCCAAAAACATTCAGTACTTC
TRBJ2-5,TRBV9,-,TRBD2,CASSALAGGEETQYF,TGTGCCAGCAGCGCCCTAGCGGGGGGGGAAGAGACCCAGTACTTC
TRBJ2-7,TRBV7-9,-,-,CASSRDRTLSYEQYF,TGTGCCAGCAGCAGAGACAGGACGTTATCCTACGAGCAGTACTTC
TRBJ1-1,TRBV7-8,-,-,CASTGGTGRAFF,TGTGCCAGCACGGGGGGGACCGGGAGAGCTTTCTTT
TRBJ2-3,TRBV6-5,-,-,CASSYGGTVTDTQYF,TGTGCCAGCAGTTATGGGGGGACTGTCACAGATACGCAGTATTTT
TRBJ1-2,TRBV9,once,-,CASSPRSLTQGGVYGYTF,TGTGCCAGCAGCCCGCGATCCCTGACACAGGGAGGGGTCTATGGCTACACCTTC
TRBJ1-5,TRBV10-2,-,-,CATVRNRGNQPQHF,TGCGCCACGGTCCGAAACAGAGGCAATCAGCCCCAGCATTTT
TRBJ1-2,TRBV28,-,TRBD1,CASTRGTDYGYTF,TGTGCCAGCACCCGTGGGACAGACTATGGCTACACCTTC
TRBJ1-1,TRBV6-5,-,-,CASSMGQNTEAFF,TGTGCCAGCAGTATGGGACAGAACACTGAAGCTTTCTTT
TRBJ2-6,TRBV7-9,-,TRBD1,CASSARDRVRLSGANVLTF,TGTGCCAGCAGCGCTCGGGACAGGGTAAGGCTCTCTGGGGCCAACGTCCTGACTTTC
TRBJ1-5,TRBV5-1,-,-,CASSLVPDSNQPQHF,TGCGCCAGCAGCTTGGTTCCAGATAGCAATCAGCCCCAGCATTTT
TRBJ2-2,TRBV5-1,once,TRBD2,CASSDWGGTGELFF,TGCGCCAGCAGCGATTGGGGGGGAACCGGGGAGCTGTTTTTT
TRBJ2-7,TRBV11-2,-,-,CASSLVGGLTYYEQYF,TGTGCCAGCAGCTTAGTCGGGGGGCTGACATATTACGAGCAGTACTTC
TRBJ1-2,TRBV28,-,TRBD1,CASSSLQGYGYTF,TGTGCCAGCAGCTCCCTACAGGGGTATGGCTACACCTTC
TRBJ2-4,TRBV10-3,once,-,CAISEPDSLGTGKNIQYF,TGTGCCATCAGTGAGCCCGATTCACTAGGGACTGGGAAAAACATTCAGTACTTC
TRBJ2-7,TRBV29-1,-,-,CSVEDRGGAYEQYF,TGCAGCGTTGAAGATAGGGGGGGCGCGTACGAGCAGTACTTC
TRBJ2-2,TRBV19,few,TRBD2,CASSMPGLASGELFF,TGTGCCAGTAGTATGCCGGGACTAGCGAGCGGGGAGCTGTTTTTT
TRBJ2-7,TRBV5-1,-,-,CASSWRASTSYEQYF,TGCGCCAGCAGCTGGAGAGCATCTACATCCTACGAGCAGTACTTC
TRBJ2-7,TRBV15,-,-,CATSRAPQVSYEQYF,TGTGCCACCAGCAGAGCCCCACAGGTCTCCTACGAGCAGTACTTC
TRBJ1-5,TRBV19,few,-,CASPLAGEVNQPQHF,TGTGCCAGCCCCCTTGCGGGAGAGGTGAATCAGCCCCAGCATTTT
TRBJ1-4,TRBV28,few,TRBD1,CASSYRGPNEKLFF,TGTGCCAGCAGTTACAGGGGGCCGAATGAAAAACTGTTTTTT
TRBJ2-3,TRBV9,-,-,CASSEHQDTQYF,TGTGCCAGCAGCGAACATCAAGATACGCAGTATTTT
TRBJ2-1,TRBV9,-,-,CASSVGTGRQFF,TGTGCCAGCAGCGTAGGGACCGGGAGACAGTTCTTC
TRBJ1-2,TRBV19,-,-,CASSASTMSYGYTF,TGTGCCAGTAGTGCCTCCACTATGTCCTATGGCTACACCTTC
TRBJ1-2,TRBV5-4,-,-,CASSSSPPDYGYTF,TGTGCCAGCAGCTCTAGCCCTCCAGACTATGGCTACACCTTC
TRBJ2-7,TRBV12-5,once,TRBD1,CASGLVSLYGQGAYEQYF,TGTGCTAGTGGTTTGGTCTCGTTGTACGGACAGGGAGCGTACGAGCAGTACTTC
TRBJ1-6,TRBV7-9,-,TRBD1,CASSSEDRASPLHF,TGTGCCAGCAGCTCAGAGGACAGGGCTTCACCCCTCCACTTT
TRBJ2-1,TRBV9,-,-,CASSVVGQGIFNEQFF,TGTGCCAGCAGCGTAGTAGGGCAGGGAATTTTCAATGAGCAGTTCTTC
TRBJ2-5,TRBV7-9,-,-,CASSLGEGTQYF,TGTGCCAGCAGCCTTGGAGAAGGGACCCAGTACTTC
TRBJ2-7,TRBV7-9,-,TRBD1,CASSSQGPHEQYF,TGTGCCAGCAGCTCACAGGGGCCGCACGAGCAGTACTTC
TRBJ1-4,TRBV27,once,TRBD1,CASSFTGGPEKLFF,TGTGCCAGCAGTTTCACAGGGGGGCCTGAAAAACTGTTTTTT